This T cell receptor beta chain originates from a study of CD8 T cells in ankylosing spondylitis. Study results and caveats: Ankylosing spondylitis blood appeared to be characterized by a TCR beta motif of about 8 highly homologous variants.

Notes on this clonotype: As yet, its antigen is unknown.

Molecular-barcoded quantitative 5'-RACE produced these TCR beta libraries. MiXCR, applied by TCRdb to the 5' RACE reads, yields one record per CDR3 protein. This sample has fewer than 400,000 distinct CDR3 sequences, with 20% to 25% found just once. CDR3 length: 15 amino acids. CDR1 DFQATT and CDR2 SNEGSKA come from the germline V gene (reference sequence). V lost 2 bases and J lost 1; bases outside the gene matches: 6. This chain joins TRBV20-1 and TRBJ2-7; 9 bases fit TRBD2. The TCR originated in a male donor with ankylosing spondylitis. The sequenced material came from blood, either unsorted or a sorted T cell fraction (not recorded which). CDR3 in DNA: TGCAGTGCTAGACCCCTAGCGGGACGATCCTACGAGCAGTACTTC. Its translation is CSARPLAGRSYEQYF.